These 25 T cell receptor beta chains came from one sample sequenced in a study of cytomegalovirus exposure and HLA in healthy donors. The PCR used 60 Vbeta and 13 Jbeta primers. Method: immunoSEQ multiplex PCR; TCRdb's copy keeps in-frame clones and lacks some. The sample consists of fewer than 200,000 clones, 79% of them appearing once. Source material: PBMCs. Receptors were obtained from a woman between 40 and 55 years old in good health and CMV-seronegative.

This sequence joins TRBV5-1 and TRBJ1-2, with a tentative D call TRBD1 (6 bases). The germline gives CDR1 SGHRS, CDR2 YFSETQ. V lost 4 bases and J lost 8, with 18 bases in between. There are 14 residues in the CDR3. Here the CDR3 reads CASSTPGQLVGYTF. Here the CDR3 DNA reads TGCGCCAGCAGCACTCCAGGACAGCTGGTAGGCTACACCTTC. The complete variable domain, with remaining parts taken from reference TRBV5-1 and TRBJ1-2, reads KAGVTQTPRYLIKTRGQQVTLSCSPISGHRSVSWYQQTPGQGLQFLFEYFSETQRNKGNFPGRFSGRQFSNSRSEMNVSTLELGDSALYLCASSTPGQLVGYTFGSGTRLTVV.

The chain is built from TRBV13 and TRBJ2-7; maybe TRBD2 (5 bases). The CDR3 sequence is 12 residues long. Germline-derived CDR1 and CDR2 are PRHDT and FYEKMQ (reference sequence). Trimming shortened V by 3 bases and J by 2 bases, and 5 bases separated the two germline ends. CDR3 sequence: CASSFGAYEQYF. The CDR3 bases are TGTGCCAGCAGCTTCGGGGCCTACGAGCAGTACTTC.

CDR3 coding DNA: TGTGCCACCGGAACAGGGGGTCCCTACGAGCAGTACTTC. This encodes CATGTGGPYEQYF. The chain carries TRBV6-1 and TRBJ2-7, with 8 bases fitting TRBD1. Losses at the gene ends were 10 bases for V and 2 bases for J; bases not matched to a gene: 7. The CDR3 has 13 amino acids. From germline, CDR1 is MNHNS and CDR2 SASEGT.

V is TRBV6-5 and J is TRBJ1-2; D might be TRBD1 (6 bases). V shed 4 bases and J shed 6 bases, with 9 bases lying between them. The V gene's germline CDR1 is MNHEY and CDR2 SVGAGI. This CDR3 has 12 residues. CDR3: CASSSGDHGYTF. CDR3 bases: TGTGCCAGCAGTTCAGGGGACCATGGCTACACCTTC.

The gene calls are TRBV6-1 and TRBJ2-7; 7 bases are a match to TRBD1. The CDR3 runs to 14 residues. V trimming: 3 bases; J trimming: 3 bases; junction bases outside the gene matches: 5. CDR1 is MNHNS, CDR2 SASEGT, per germline. CDR3 in amino acids: CASSDVNRGYEQYF. Here the CDR3 DNA reads TGTGCCAGCAGTGATGTTAACAGGGGCTACGAGCAGTACTTC.

The genes are TRBV27 and TRBJ2-1; 7 bases align to TRBD1. Germline loops: CDR1 MNHEY, CDR2 SMNVEV (reference sequence). With 3 bases clipped from V and 3 bases from J, the junction kept 2 bases outside the gene matches. The CDR3 has 14 amino acids. CDR3 sequence (DNA): TGTGCCAGCAGTTTGTCAGGGGGCTACAATGAGCAGTTCTTC. It encodes CASSLSGGYNEQFF.

V and J are TRBV5-1 and TRBJ2-1, with TRBD2 as a possible D gene (6 bases). V was clipped by 1 base and J by 4 bases, with 9 bases between them. From germline, CDR1 is SGHRS and CDR2 YFSETQ. This CDR3 contains 14 residues. CDR3: CASSLLGGYNEQFF. The CDR3 DNA reads as TGCGCCAGCAGCTTGTTGGGGGGTTACAATGAGCAGTTCTTC.

The chain has TRBV6-5 and TRBJ2-7; D gene uncertain. The CDR3 covers 15 residues. CDR1 and CDR2 from the germline V gene are MNHEY and SVGAGI. The germline V and J ends were trimmed by 0 bases and 1 base, with 10 bases remaining between them. CDR3 sequence reads: CASSYSRSQSYEQYF. In DNA form, the CDR3 reads TGTGCCAGCAGTTACTCGAGGAGCCAGTCCTACGAGCAGTACTTC.

The chain is built from TRBV5-4 and TRBJ2-1; perhaps TRBD2 as D (5 bases). The CDR3 covers 13 residues. Trimming shortened V by 4 bases and J by 4 bases, and 9 bases separated the two germline ends. CDR1 and CDR2 (germline): SGHNT, YYREEE (reference sequence). The CDR3, as DNA: TGTGCCAGCAGCGGAACTAGTTACAATGAGCAGTTCTTC. The encoded protein is CASSGTSYNEQFF.

This clone came up a few times. The chain carries TRBV5-1 and TRBJ1-1; possible D gene TRBD1, 5 bases. This CDR3 is built from 16 residues. The germline V gene encodes CDR1 SGHRS and CDR2 YFSETQ. V was clipped by 1 base and J by 0 bases, with 13 bases between them. The CDR3 DNA reads as TGCGCCAGCAGCTTGTGGGGGGAGGGGATGAACACTGAAGCTTTCTTT. Amino acid sequence: CASSLWGEGMNTEAFF.

The chain joins TRBV27 to TRBJ2-5; weak D call: TRBD2 (5 bases). Germline V gene lookup returns CDR1 MNHEY and CDR2 SMNVEV (reference sequence). With 3 bases removed from V and 7 bases from J, the gap between germline ends came to 15 bases. The CDR3 contains 14 residues. The CDR3 DNA reads TGTGCCAGCAGTTTTGCCCCCGAGGCGGGGACCCAGTACTTC. Translation gives CASSFAPEAGTQYF.

V is TRBV6-5 and J is TRBJ2-1; D might be TRBD2 (5 bases). Germline V gene lookup returns CDR1 MNHEY and CDR2 SVGAGI. The CDR3 covers 16 residues. The V end lost 0 bases, the J end lost 1 base, and 10 bases lay between the germline ends. The DNA of the CDR3 is TGTGCCAGCAGTTACTCGAGGGTCCCGTCCTACAATGAGCAGTTCTTC. Protein product: CASSYSRVPSYNEQFF.

V usage is TRBV9 and J usage is TRBJ2-1; D is uncertain. V lost 1 base and J lost 1, with 18 bases in between. There are 18 residues in the CDR3. Per germline, CDR1 SGDLS and CDR2 YYNGEE. CDR3 amino acids: CASSVSEKLRRSYNEQFF. The DNA of the CDR3 is TGTGCCAGCAGCGTATCCGAAAAGTTGCGGAGATCCTACAATGAGCAGTTCTTC.

The CDR3 DNA reads TGTGCCAGCTCACCAGTTTCGGGAGGGAAACGGGAAAAACTGTTTTTT. It encodes CASSPVSGGKREKLFF. The chain links TRBV18 to TRBJ1-4; D gene uncertain. Germline assignment: CDR1 KGHSH and CDR2 LQKENI. The length of the CDR3 is 16 residues. V was pared by 2 bases and J by 8 bases, with 18 bases between.

The chain carries TRBV18 and TRBJ1-2, with TRBD1 matching over 7 bases. Germline CDR1 KGHSH, CDR2 LQKENI. V dropped 6 bases and J dropped 0; count of bases not matched to a gene: 4. The CDR3 covers 14 residues. CDR3 nucleotides: TGTGCCAGCTCGCCTCAGGGGGCTAACTATGGCTACACCTTC. The encoded protein is CASSPQGANYGYTF.

This clone turned up a few times. V usage is TRBV6-5 and J usage is TRBJ1-2; D is perhaps TRBD1 (5 bases). The CDR3 length is 13 residues. The germline CDR1 and CDR2 sequences are MNHEY and SVGAGI. V lost 2 bases and J 5 bases, leaving 9 bases between the germline ends. In DNA, the CDR3 is TGTGCCAGCAGTTACCCCGACAGTTATGGCTACACCTTC. This encodes CASSYPDSYGYTF.

This sequence joins TRBV13 and TRBJ1-2; no firm D call. The CDR3 is made up of 13 amino acids. The germline V gene has CDR1 PRHDT and CDR2 FYEKMQ (reference sequence). Trimming left V 2 bases short and J 6 bases short, with 10 bases between. CDR3 nucleotide sequence: TGTGCCAGCAGCTTATCCGGGGTAGATGGCTACACCTTC. Its protein is CASSLSGVDGYTF.

The rearrangement joins TRBV5-1 to TRBJ1-1; 8 bases fit TRBD1. CDR1 is SGHRS, CDR2 YFSETQ, per germline. This CDR3 comprises 13 residues. Germline trimming cut 5 bases from V and 7 bases from J; bases unmatched to any gene: 7. The CDR3 coding sequence is TGCGCCAGCAGAAATACCGGGACAGGTGAAGCTTTCTTT. Its protein product is CASRNTGTGEAFF.

The chain uses TRBV5-1 and TRBJ2-1, with 11 bases matching TRBD2. CDR3 length: 17 residues. Germline assignment: CDR1 SGHRS and CDR2 YFSETQ. J was trimmed by 4 bases and V by 0 bases; bases with no gene match: 6. The CDR3 coding sequence is TGCGCCAGCAGCTTGGAGGGGCTAGCGGGAGGTTACAATGAGCAGTTCTTC. As protein: CASSLEGLAGGYNEQFF.

This clone was picked up one time. The CDR3 does not end in the conserved phenylalanine or tryptophan, so this is likely a read error. Because the CDR3's place on the DNA is in doubt, the DNA is left out and the CDR3 is given as listed by TCRdb. The chain uses TRBV18 and TRBJ2-7; the tabulated D call, TRBD2, remains unverified against the DNA. A total of 13 residues make up the CDR3, ends included. The germline gives CDR1 KGHSH, CDR2 LQKENI. The CDR3 protein is CASSPGTSGRAHL.

This rearrangement joins TRBV7-2 to TRBJ1-4; the D is unclear. The CDR3 runs 15 residues. The ends were cut back, 3 bases at V and 0 bases at J, with 8 bases in the middle. Germline CDR1 and CDR2: SGHTA and FQGNSA. CDR3: CASSFVTATNEKLFF. For the CDR3, the DNA is TGTGCCAGCAGCTTTGTTACGGCAACTAATGAAAAACTGTTTTTT.

CDR3 nucleotides: TGTGCCAGCAGCTTATCCGGGACAGGGGCGCCCTACGAGCAGTACTTC. Amino acids: CASSLSGTGAPYEQYF. V usage is TRBV11-3 and J usage is TRBJ2-7; 10 bases are shared with TRBD1. The CDR3 spans 16 residues. After removal of 2 bases from V and 2 bases from J, the junction contained 6 bases not matched to a gene. Germline V gene lookup returns CDR1 SGHNT and CDR2 YENEEA. The full variable domain, its missing parts supplied by reference TRBV11-3 and TRBJ2-7, is EAGVVQSPRYKIIEKKQPVAFWCNPISGHNTLYWYLQNLGQGPELLIRYENEEAVDDSQLPKDRFSAERLKGVDSTLKIQPAELGDSAVYLCASSLSGTGAPYEQYFGPGTRLTVT.

The CDR3 DNA is TGTGCCAGTAGTATTTACGACAGTCTGGGTCAGCCCCAGCATTTT. This gives the protein CASSIYDSLGQPQHF. The J gene is TRBJ1-5, the V gene TRBV19; the D gene is possibly TRBD1 (5 bases). Trimming left V 3 bases short and J 6 bases short, with 15 bases between. Germline assignment: CDR1 LNHDA and CDR2 SQIVND (reference sequence). The CDR3 spans 15 residues.

The chain combines TRBV5-6 with TRBJ1-1, with D perhaps matching TRBD1 (6 bases). Germline V gene sequence: CDR1 SGHDT, CDR2 YYEEEE. Trimming stripped 2 bases from V and 2 bases from J, with 19 bases between. CDR3 size: 17 residues. The CDR3 sequence is CASSFRGLKHSNTEAFF. Here the CDR3 DNA reads TGTGCCAGCAGCTTTAGGGGGTTGAAGCACTCAAACACTGAAGCTTTCTTT.

The chain employs TRBV6-1 and TRBJ1-1; a weak D match, TRBD1 (5 bases). Between the trimmed V and J ends, which lost 5 bases and 6 bases, there was a span of 7 bases. The CDR3 consists of 11 residues. CDR1 and CDR2 (germline): MNHNS, SASEGT. In DNA form, the CDR3 reads TGTGCCAGCAGTCAGGGCCCTGAAGCTTTCTTT. Its translation is CASSQGPEAFF.